Shown below are 30 T cell receptor beta chains from a single sample sequenced in a study of blood T cell repertoires in COVID-19. The repertoire was sequenced with immunoSEQ multiplex PCR; TCRdb's copy has only in-frame clones and lacks some. The table has 30,000 or so clones, 89% seen once. Sequenced input: peripheral blood. The source of these receptors is a human donor in a cohort sampled during active COVID-19.

The chain has TRBV6-5 and TRBJ1-6; D is unclear. The V end lost 3 bases, the J end lost 9 bases, and 9 bases lay between the germline ends. Germline V lookup: CDR1 MNHEY, CDR2 SVGAGI. There are 13 residues in the CDR3. The CDR3 nucleotides are TGTGCCAGCAGTTATGTTCGCAGTTCACCCCTCCACTTT. Protein product: CASSYVRSSPLHF.

The chain couples TRBV28 to TRBJ1-2; D ambiguous. In germline, CDR1 is MDHEN, CDR2 SYDVKM. Trimming pared 3 bases from V and 8 bases from J, leaving 10 bases between. The length of the CDR3 is 12 residues. CDR3 in DNA: TGTGCCAGCAGTTTCGGAGCTATGGGCTACACCTTC. Translated, it gives CASSFGAMGYTF.

The chain uses TRBV7-8 and TRBJ1-3, with 8 nucleotides matching TRBD1. Germline V gene sequence: CDR1 SGHVS, CDR2 FQNEAQ. V shed 5 bases and J 4 bases; nucleotides not matched to a gene: 7. The CDR3 runs to 15 residues. The CDR3 region has the DNA TGTGCCAGCAGCCGAGCCGACAGGGGAGGAAACACCATATATTTT. Its protein is CASSRADRGGNTIYF.

This sequence joins TRBV15 and TRBJ2-1; 8 bases match TRBD2. V shed 1 base and J 10 bases; nucleotides not matched to a gene: 6. This CDR3 spans 14 amino acids. Germline CDR1 and CDR2: LNHNV and YYDKDF (reference sequence). The CDR3 loop is CATSRGGSGDEQFF. The CDR3 nucleotides are TGTGCCACCAGCAGAGGGGGTAGCGGGGACGAGCAGTTCTTC.

The chain has TRBV4-1 and TRBJ1-6, with TRBD1 identical over 7 bases. Germline V CDR1 and CDR2: MGHRA, YSYEKL. J was trimmed by 10 bases and V by 4 bases; bases with no gene match: 13. The CDR3 is made up of 16 amino acids. The CDR3 protein is CASSPEGAEGYSPLHF. The CDR3 DNA reads TGCGCCAGCAGCCCTGAGGGGGCGGAGGGATACTCACCCCTCCACTTT.

This clone turned up a few times. The chain employs TRBV6-5 and TRBJ1-2; D remains ambiguous. V shed 6 bases and J shed 3 bases, with 8 bases lying between them. The germline V gene has CDR1 MNHEY and CDR2 SVGAGI. CDR3 length: 12 amino acids. The CDR3 region has the DNA TGTGCCAGCAGAGGCCGGGACTATGGCTACACCTTC. This codes for CASRGRDYGYTF.

The chain uses TRBV7-8 and TRBJ2-1; D is ambiguous. CDR1 SGHVS and CDR2 FQNEAQ come from the germline V gene. The CDR3 length is 11 residues. The V end lost 1 base, the J end lost 10 bases, and 5 bases lay between the germline ends. The chain's CDR3 is CASSLGVEQFF. Written as DNA, the CDR3 is TGTGCCAGCAGCTTAGGAGTAGAGCAGTTCTTC.

The CDR3: CASSAQGRAEAFF. The CDR3 DNA sequence: TGTGCCAGCAGCGCACAGGGCCGGGCTGAAGCTTTCTTT. The V and J genes are TRBV11-2 and TRBJ1-1, with a weak D call TRBD1 (6 bases). This CDR3 contains 13 residues. Germline values: CDR1 SGHAT, CDR2 FQNNGV. With 5 bases removed from V and 6 bases from J, the gap between germline ends came to 13 bases.

This chain links TRBV7-2 with TRBJ2-7; 8 positions agree with TRBD1. The CDR3 runs to 14 residues. The V and J ends lost 5 bases and 11 bases, in that order; junction bases with no gene match: 14. From germline, CDR1 is SGHTA and CDR2 FQGNSA. The CDR3 sequence is CASSPRQGTDTKYF. The DNA for the CDR3 is TGTGCCAGCAGCCCCCGACAGGGGACGGATACGAAGTACTTC.

Points on this clone: One end of the junction varies from germline; a read error may be responsible. This CDR3 reads CASSLDVAGIYNEQFF. The CDR3 DNA sequence: TGTGCTAGCAGCTTAGATGTAGCAGGGATCTACAATGAGCAGTTCTTC. V is TRBV7-7 and J is TRBJ2-1; TRBD1 is a possible D gene (5 bases). From germline, CDR1 is SSHAT and CDR2 FNYEAQ (reference sequence). The CDR3 is made up of 16 amino acids.

V gene TRBV5-5 combines with J gene TRBJ1-6; a weak D match, TRBD1 (6 bases). V was cut by 2 bases and J by 10 bases, with 16 bases left in between. The CDR3 loop spans 15 amino acids. Germline CDR1 is SGHKS and CDR2 is YYEKEE (reference sequence). CDR3 amino acids: CASSFAGAVESPLHF. Here the CDR3 DNA reads TGTGCCAGCAGCTTTGCGGGGGCAGTGGAGTCACCCCTCCACTTT.

This clone was detected once. The rearrangement uses TRBV20-1 and TRBJ1-2; D is unresolved. Germline lookup yields CDR1 DFQATT and CDR2 SNEGSKA (reference sequence). The CDR3 extends over 10 amino acids. V gave up 6 bases and J gave up 4 bases, with 6 bases separating them. CDR3 in DNA: TGCAGTGCGTTATCCTATGGCTACACCTTC. This encodes CSALSYGYTF.

The rearrangement links TRBV6-6 to TRBJ2-7; 11 bases map to TRBD2. With 6 bases clipped from V and 2 bases from J, the junction kept 6 bases outside the gene matches. The germline gives CDR1 MNHNY, CDR2 SVGAGI (reference sequence). The CDR3 has 15 amino acids. CDR3 in amino acids: CASRELAGDAYEQYF. In nucleotides, the CDR3 is TGTGCCAGCAGGGAACTAGCGGGGGACGCCTACGAGCAGTACTTC.

The chain couples TRBV5-1 to TRBJ1-2, with a tentative D call TRBD1 (5 bases). From germline, CDR1 is SGHRS and CDR2 YFSETQ. The CDR3 contains 15 residues. Deletions cut 5 bases from V and 4 bases from J, with 18 bases between. The CDR3 loop is CASRSELGPGYGYTF. CDR3 sequence (DNA): TGCGCCAGCAGATCGGAGTTGGGGCCCGGCTATGGCTACACCTTC.

The V gene is TRBV3-1 (or the pseudogene TRBV3-2), the J gene TRBJ1-6; no definite D call. V lost 1 base to trimming and J lost 7 bases, with 11 bases between them. This CDR3 region has 15 residues. Looked up from germline, CDR1 is LGHDT and CDR2 is YNNKEL (reference sequence). For the CDR3, the DNA is TGTGCCAGCAGCCAAGGTACCGGGAGGAATTCACCCCTCCACTTT. It yields the protein CASSQGTGRNSPLHF.

The chain carries TRBV29-1 and TRBJ1-4; D not resolved. Germline-derived CDR1 and CDR2 are SQVTM and ANQGSEA. Trimming took off 7 bases at V and 8 bases at J, with 11 bases between the two ends. This CDR3 has 11 amino acids. The CDR3 reads CSGQVREKLFF. The CDR3 coding sequence is TGCAGCGGGCAGGTACGCGAAAAACTGTTTTTT.

By share of the sample, this clone is medium-sized. The chain links TRBV4-3 to TRBJ2-7, with 9 bases lining up with TRBD2. The CDR3 contains 15 residues. Germline V gives CDR1 LGHNA, CDR2 YSLEER. J was trimmed by 0 bases and V by 1 base; bases with no gene match: 1. CDR3 loop: CASSQASGTSYEQYF. The CDR3, as DNA: TGCGCCAGCAGCCAAGCTAGCGGGACCTCCTACGAGCAGTACTTC.

The chain joins TRBV7-2 to TRBJ1-2; 7 nucleotides agree with TRBD1. V lost 5 bases to trimming and J lost 4 bases; unmatched junction nucleotides: 7. Germline V CDR1 and CDR2: SGHTA, FQGNSA. This CDR3 is built from 14 residues. The DNA of the CDR3 is TGTGCCAGCAGCGCCCAGGGGGGTGGCTATGGCTACACCTTC. Its translation: CASSAQGGGYGYTF.

The gene calls are TRBV30 and TRBJ1-5; no firm D call. This CDR3 is built from 13 residues. V was cut by 0 bases and J by 3 bases, with 6 bases left in between. Germline CDR1 GTSNPN, CDR2 SVGIG (reference sequence). CDR3 sequence: CAWSVALNQPQHF. CDR3 DNA: TGTGCCTGGAGTGTAGCACTCAATCAGCCCCAGCATTTT.

The genes are TRBV19 and TRBJ2-3; no firm D call. CDR3 size: 13 residues. Per the germline V gene, CDR1 is LNHDA and CDR2 is SQIVND (reference sequence). The ends were cut back, 1 base at V and 6 bases at J, with 8 bases in the middle. CDR3 nucleotides: TGTGCCAGTAGTATAGGAGGTCTGGATACGCAGTATTTT. It translates to CASSIGGLDTQYF.

This rearrangement joins TRBV3-1 (or the pseudogene TRBV3-2) to TRBJ2-3; TRBD2 matches at 8 bases. The J segment lost 2 bases and the V segment lost 1 base, leaving 5 bases of the junction unmatched. Germline lookup yields CDR1 LGHDT and CDR2 YNNKEL (reference sequence). CDR3 length equals 16 residues. CDR3 loop: CASSQAGGGYTDTQYF. CDR3 sequence (DNA): TGTGCCAGCAGCCAAGCCGGGGGGGGGTACACAGATACGCAGTATTTT.

The chain couples TRBV19 to TRBJ2-1; the D gene is possibly TRBD2 (6 bases). There are 13 residues in the CDR3. V lost 10 bases and J lost 5, with 15 bases in between. Germline values: CDR1 LNHDA, CDR2 SQIVND (reference sequence). The CDR3 reads CATRGEVHNEQFF. CDR3 nucleotide sequence: TGTGCCACCAGAGGGGAGGTCCACAATGAGCAGTTCTTC.

The chain carries TRBV7-9 and TRBJ1-2; 10 bases match TRBD1. From germline, CDR1 is SEHNR and CDR2 FQNEAQ (reference sequence). This CDR3 is built from 16 residues. With V trimmed by 2 bases and J by 3 bases, 6 bases remained unmatched. The DNA for the CDR3 is TGTGCCAGCAGCTTACATAGACAGGGGGCGGACTATGGCTACACCTTC. It is translated as CASSLHRQGADYGYTF.

The chain employs TRBV6-5 and TRBJ1-2; 10 bases line up with TRBD1. The CDR3 covers 16 residues. Germline CDR1 is MNHEY and CDR2 is SVGAGI. V shed 2 bases and J 2 bases; nucleotides not matched to a gene: 5. The CDR3 DNA reads TGTGCCAGCAGTTACGTCCGGACAGGGGGAAACTATGGCTACACCTTC. Protein product: CASSYVRTGGNYGYTF.

This chain uses TRBV6-2 or TRBV6-3 with TRBJ1-2, with 7 bases fitting TRBD1. Looked up from germline, CDR1 is MNHEY and CDR2 is SVGEGT. The junction had 12 bases not matched to a gene; V was cut back by 6 bases and J by 8 bases. The CDR3 contains 14 residues. This chain's CDR3 is CASSSPTGSGGYTF. CDR3 DNA sequence: TGTGCCAGCAGCTCCCCGACAGGGAGTGGAGGCTACACCTTC.

This sequence joins TRBV18 and TRBJ1-5; 9 bases are shared with TRBD1. Per germline, CDR1 KGHSH and CDR2 LQKENI. The length of the CDR3 is 18 residues. J lost 0 bases, V lost 3 bases, and 9 bases had no gene match. CDR3 sequence reads: CASSPAKTGGNSNQPQHF. The CDR3 region has the DNA TGTGCCAGCTCACCCGCTAAAACAGGGGGCAATAGCAATCAGCCCCAGCATTTT.

J is TRBJ2-1 and V is TRBV9; tentatively, D is TRBD2 (7 bases). Trimming took 3 bases from V and 9 from J, leaving 16 bases between them. Germline CDR1 reads SGDLS; CDR2 reads YYNGEE. The CDR3 has 14 residues. DNA for the CDR3: TGTGCCAGCAGCGCCGGGGGGCTATACGGTGAGCAGTTCTTC. Translated: CASSAGGLYGEQFF.

This chain links TRBV5-1 with TRBJ2-1; TRBD1 might be the D (5 bases). This CDR3 contains 15 residues. Germline V lookup: CDR1 SGHRS, CDR2 YFSETQ. V shed 0 bases and J shed 2 bases, with 9 bases lying between them. CDR3 region: CASSLEGSPYNEQFF. The CDR3 nucleotides are TGCGCCAGCAGCTTGGAGGGGTCCCCCTACAATGAGCAGTTCTTC.

The gene calls are TRBV5-4 and TRBJ1-6, with 7 bases that match TRBD1. CDR1 is SGHNT, CDR2 YYREEE, per germline (reference sequence). The CDR3 is 18 amino acids. The J segment lost 0 bases and the V segment lost 4 bases, leaving 10 bases of the junction unmatched. The CDR3 sequence: CASSTGQLGSSYNSPLHF. The CDR3 nucleotides are TGTGCCAGCAGCACGGGACAGCTTGGGAGCTCCTATAATTCACCCCTCCACTTT.

The chain recombines TRBV6-5 with TRBJ2-3; 8 nucleotides agree with TRBD2. The CDR3 totals 15 residues. V shed 1 base, J shed 4 bases, and the junction held 4 bases outside the gene matches. CDR1 MNHEY and CDR2 SVGAGI come from the germline V gene. CDR3 loop: CASSYWLAGPDTQYF. CDR3 sequence (DNA): TGTGCCAGCAGTTACTGGCTAGCGGGTCCAGATACGCAGTATTTT.